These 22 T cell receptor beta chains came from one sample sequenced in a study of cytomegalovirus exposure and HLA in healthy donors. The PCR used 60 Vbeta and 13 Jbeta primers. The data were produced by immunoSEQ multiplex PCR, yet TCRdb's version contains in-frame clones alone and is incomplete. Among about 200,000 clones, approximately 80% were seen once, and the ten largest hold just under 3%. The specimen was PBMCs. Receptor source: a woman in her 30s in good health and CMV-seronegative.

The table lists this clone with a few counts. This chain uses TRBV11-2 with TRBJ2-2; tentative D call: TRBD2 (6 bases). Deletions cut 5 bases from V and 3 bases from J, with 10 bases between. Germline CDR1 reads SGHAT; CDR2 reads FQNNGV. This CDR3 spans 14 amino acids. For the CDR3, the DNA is TGTGCCAGCAGCCCGGGGACTTACACCGGGGAGCTGTTTTTT. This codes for CASSPGTYTGELFF.

CDR3 residues: CASSWGQGNTEAFF. CDR3 bases: TGTGCCAGCAGCTGGGGACAGGGGAACACTGAAGCTTTCTTT. V and J are TRBV7-9 and TRBJ1-1, with 9 bases fitting TRBD1. The CDR3 is made up of 14 amino acids. Per germline, CDR1 SEHNR and CDR2 FQNEAQ (reference sequence). V lost 4 bases and J lost 1; bases outside the gene matches: 1. The full variable domain, completed using reference TRBV7-9 and TRBJ1-1, is DTGVSQNPRHKITKRGQNVTFRCDPISEHNRLYWYRQTLGQGPEFLTYFQNEAQLEKSRLLSDRFSAERPKGSFSTLEIQRTEQGDSAMYLCASSWGQGNTEAFFGQGTRLTVV.

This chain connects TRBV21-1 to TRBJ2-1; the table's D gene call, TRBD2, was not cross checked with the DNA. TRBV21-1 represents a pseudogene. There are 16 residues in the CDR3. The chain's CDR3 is CASSKQTSGGYNEQFF. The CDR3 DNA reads TGTGCCAGCAGCAAACAAACTAGCGGAGGATACAATGAGCAGTTCTTC.

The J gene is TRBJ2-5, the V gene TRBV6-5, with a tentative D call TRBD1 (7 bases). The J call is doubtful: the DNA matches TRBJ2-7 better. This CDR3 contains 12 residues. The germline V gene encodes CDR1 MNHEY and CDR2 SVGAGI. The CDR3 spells CASRQGRYEQYF. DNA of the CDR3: TGTGCCAGCAGACAGGGGAGGTACGAGCAGTACTTC.

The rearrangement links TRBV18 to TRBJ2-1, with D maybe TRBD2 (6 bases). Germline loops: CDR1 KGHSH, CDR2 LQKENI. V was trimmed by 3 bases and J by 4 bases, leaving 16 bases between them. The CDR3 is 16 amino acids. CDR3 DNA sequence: TGTGCCAGCTCACCCTCCGGGGGAAACCCGTACAATGAGCAGTTCTTC. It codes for CASSPSGGNPYNEQFF.

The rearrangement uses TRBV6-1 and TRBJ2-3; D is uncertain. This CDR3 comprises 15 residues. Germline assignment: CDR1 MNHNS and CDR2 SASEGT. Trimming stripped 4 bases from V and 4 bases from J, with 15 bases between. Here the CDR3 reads CASSAERRQSDTQYF. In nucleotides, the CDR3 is TGTGCCAGCAGTGCCGAACGGCGGCAATCAGATACGCAGTATTTT.

The CDR3 loop reads CAIRRTDTYGYTF. For the CDR3, the DNA is TGTGCCATCCGACGGACAGACACTTATGGCTACACCTTC. This rearrangement joins TRBV15 to TRBJ1-2; the D gene is possibly TRBD1 (6 bases). Trimming took off 10 bases at V and 5 bases at J, with 17 bases between the two ends. Germline V gene sequence: CDR1 LNHNV, CDR2 YYDKDF (reference sequence). CDR3 length equals 13 residues.

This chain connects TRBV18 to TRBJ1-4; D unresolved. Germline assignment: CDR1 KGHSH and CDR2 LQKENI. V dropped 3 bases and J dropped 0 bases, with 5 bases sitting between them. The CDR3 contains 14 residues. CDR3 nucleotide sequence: TGTGCCAGCTCACCGGGCGCAACTAATGAAAAACTGTTTTTT. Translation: CASSPGATNEKLFF.

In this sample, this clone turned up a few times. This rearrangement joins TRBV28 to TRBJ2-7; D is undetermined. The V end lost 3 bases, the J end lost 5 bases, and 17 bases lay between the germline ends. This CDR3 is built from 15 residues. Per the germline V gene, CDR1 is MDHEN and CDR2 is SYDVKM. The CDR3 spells CASSLFVRLFHEQYF. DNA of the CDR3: TGTGCCAGCAGTTTGTTCGTACGGTTGTTCCACGAGCAGTACTTC.

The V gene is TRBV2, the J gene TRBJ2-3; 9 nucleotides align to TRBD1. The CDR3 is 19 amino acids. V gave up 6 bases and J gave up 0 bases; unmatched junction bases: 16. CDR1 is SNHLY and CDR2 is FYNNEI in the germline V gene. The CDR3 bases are TGTGCCAGCAGCTTTCCGGGACAGGGAGTGGACTACAGCACAGATACGCAGTATTTT. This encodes CASSFPGQGVDYSTDTQYF.

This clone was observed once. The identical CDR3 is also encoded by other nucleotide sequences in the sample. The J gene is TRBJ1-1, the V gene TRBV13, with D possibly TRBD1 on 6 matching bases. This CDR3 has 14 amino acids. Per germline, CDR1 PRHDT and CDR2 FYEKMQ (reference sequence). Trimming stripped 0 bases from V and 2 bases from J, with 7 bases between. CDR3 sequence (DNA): TGTGCCAGCAGCTTAGGAGGGGGTAACACTGAAGCTTTCTTT. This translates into CASSLGGGNTEAFF.

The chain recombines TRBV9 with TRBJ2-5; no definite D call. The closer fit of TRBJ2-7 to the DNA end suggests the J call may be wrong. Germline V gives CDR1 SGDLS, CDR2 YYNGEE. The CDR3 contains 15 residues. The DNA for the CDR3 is TGTGCCAGCAGCGGTCTACCGGGTCCCTCCTACGAGCAGTACTTC. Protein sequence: CASSGLPGPSYEQYF.

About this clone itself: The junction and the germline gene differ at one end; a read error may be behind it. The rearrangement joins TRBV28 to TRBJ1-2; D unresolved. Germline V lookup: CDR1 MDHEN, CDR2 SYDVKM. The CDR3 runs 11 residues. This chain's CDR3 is CASWTDYGYPF. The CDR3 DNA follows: TGTGCCAGCTGGACGGACTATGGCTACCCCTTC.

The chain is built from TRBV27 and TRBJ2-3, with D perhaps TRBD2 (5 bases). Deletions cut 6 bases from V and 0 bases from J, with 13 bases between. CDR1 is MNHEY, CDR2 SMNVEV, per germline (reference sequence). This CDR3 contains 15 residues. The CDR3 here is CASSHRLISTDTQYF. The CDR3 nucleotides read TGTGCCAGCAGCCATCGACTAATCAGCACAGATACGCAGTATTTT.

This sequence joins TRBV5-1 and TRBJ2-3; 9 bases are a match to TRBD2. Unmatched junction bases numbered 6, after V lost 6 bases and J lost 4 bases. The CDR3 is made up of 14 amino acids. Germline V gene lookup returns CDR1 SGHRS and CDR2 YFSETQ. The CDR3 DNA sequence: TGCGCCAGCAAGCGGGGGGCTATCTCAGATACGCAGTATTTT. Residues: CASKRGAISDTQYF.

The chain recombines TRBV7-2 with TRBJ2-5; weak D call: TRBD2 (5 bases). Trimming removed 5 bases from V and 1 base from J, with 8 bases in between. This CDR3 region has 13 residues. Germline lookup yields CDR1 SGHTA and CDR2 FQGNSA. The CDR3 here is CASSLRGQETQYF. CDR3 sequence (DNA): TGTGCCAGCAGCCTCCGGGGCCAAGAGACCCAGTACTTC.

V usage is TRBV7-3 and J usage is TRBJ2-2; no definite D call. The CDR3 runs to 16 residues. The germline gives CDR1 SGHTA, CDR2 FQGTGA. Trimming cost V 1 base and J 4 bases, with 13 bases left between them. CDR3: CASSLNPSQLTGELFF. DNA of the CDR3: TGTGCCAGCAGCTTAAACCCCTCCCAACTCACCGGGGAGCTGTTTTTT.

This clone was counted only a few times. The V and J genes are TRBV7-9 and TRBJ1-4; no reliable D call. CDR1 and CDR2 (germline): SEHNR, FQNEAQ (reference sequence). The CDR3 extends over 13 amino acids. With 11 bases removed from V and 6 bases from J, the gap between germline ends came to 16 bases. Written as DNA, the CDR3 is TGTGCCTCATTAAGGGAGGACGATGAAAAACTGTTTTTT. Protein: CASLREDDEKLFF.

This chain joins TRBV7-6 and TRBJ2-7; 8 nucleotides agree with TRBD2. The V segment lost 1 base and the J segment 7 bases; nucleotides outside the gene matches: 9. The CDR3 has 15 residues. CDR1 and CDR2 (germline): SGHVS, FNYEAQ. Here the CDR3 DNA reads TGTGCCAGCAGCTTAGGAGCGGGAGTAATTTGGGAGCAGTACTTC. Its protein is CASSLGAGVIWEQYF.

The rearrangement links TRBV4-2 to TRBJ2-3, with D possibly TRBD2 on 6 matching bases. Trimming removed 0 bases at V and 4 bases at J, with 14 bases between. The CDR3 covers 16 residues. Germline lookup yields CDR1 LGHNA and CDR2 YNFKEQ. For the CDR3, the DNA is TGTGCCAGCAGCCAAGAAGGGTGGGGGGAATCAGATACGCAGTATTTT. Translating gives CASSQEGWGESDTQYF.

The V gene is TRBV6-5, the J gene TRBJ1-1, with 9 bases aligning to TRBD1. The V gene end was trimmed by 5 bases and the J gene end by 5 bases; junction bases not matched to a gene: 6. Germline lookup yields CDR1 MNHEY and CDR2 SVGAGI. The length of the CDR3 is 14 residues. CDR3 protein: CASSADRGRTEAFF. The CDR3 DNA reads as TGTGCCAGCAGTGCGGACAGGGGAAGGACTGAAGCTTTCTTT.

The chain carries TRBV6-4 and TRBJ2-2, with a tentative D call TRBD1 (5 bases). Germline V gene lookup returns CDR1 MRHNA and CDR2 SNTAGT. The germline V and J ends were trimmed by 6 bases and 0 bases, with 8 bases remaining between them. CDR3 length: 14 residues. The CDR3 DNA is TGTGCCAGCAGAGGACAAGCGAACACCGGGGAGCTGTTTTTT. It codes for CASRGQANTGELFF.